This T cell receptor beta chain was recorded in a study of blood T cell repertoires in COVID-19. The V gene lost 1 base and the J gene lost 4 bases, with 11 bases spanning the gap. Looked up from germline, CDR1 is SGHTA and CDR2 is FQGTGA. The CDR3 is 15 amino acids. Clones were read by immunoSEQ multiplex PCR, and TCRdb kept only the in-frame ones, dropping some. The sample holds some 180,000 clones; roughly 91% are singletons and the top ten take approximately 6%. This clonotype was obtained from a man in his forties with active or convalescent COVID-19. The sequenced material came from peripheral blood. V gene TRBV7-3 combines with J gene TRBJ2-1; D is undetermined. The CDR3 nucleotides are TGTGCCAGCAGCTTAATTCCTAACCTTTACAATGAGCAGTTCTTC. It is translated as CASSLIPNLYNEQFF. Based on the CDR3 plus reference TRBV7-3 and TRBJ2-1, the full variable domain is GAGVSQTPSNKVTEKGKYVELRCDPISGHTALYWYRQSLGQGPEFLIYFQGTGAADDSGLPNDRFFAVRPEGSVSTLKIQRTERGDSAVYLCASSLIPNLYNEQFFGPGTRLTVL.